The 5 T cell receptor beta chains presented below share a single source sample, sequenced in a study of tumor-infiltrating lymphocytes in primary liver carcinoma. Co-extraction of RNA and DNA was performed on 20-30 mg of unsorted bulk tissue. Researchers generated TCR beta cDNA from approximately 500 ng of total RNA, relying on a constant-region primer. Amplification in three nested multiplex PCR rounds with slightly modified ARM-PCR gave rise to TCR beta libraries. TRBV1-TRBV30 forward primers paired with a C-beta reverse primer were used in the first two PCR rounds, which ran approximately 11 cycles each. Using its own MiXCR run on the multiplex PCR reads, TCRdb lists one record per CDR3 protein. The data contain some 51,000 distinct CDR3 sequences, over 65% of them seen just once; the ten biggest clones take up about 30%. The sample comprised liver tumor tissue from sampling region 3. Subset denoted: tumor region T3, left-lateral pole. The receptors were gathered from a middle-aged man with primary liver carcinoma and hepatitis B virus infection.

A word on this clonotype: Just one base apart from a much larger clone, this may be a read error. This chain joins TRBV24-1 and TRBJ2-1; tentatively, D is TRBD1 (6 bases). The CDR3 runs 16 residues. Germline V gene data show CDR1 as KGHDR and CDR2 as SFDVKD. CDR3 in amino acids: CAASDWTEGAKGEQFF. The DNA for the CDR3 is TGTGCCGCCAGTGATTGGACAGAAGGGGCCAAGGGTGAGCAGTTCTTC.

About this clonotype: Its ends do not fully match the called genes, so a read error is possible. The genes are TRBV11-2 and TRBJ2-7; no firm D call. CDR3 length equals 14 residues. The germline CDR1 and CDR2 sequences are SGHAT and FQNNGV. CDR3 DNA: TGTGCCAGTAGCTTAACCGACGGAATCTACGAGCGGTACTTC. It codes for CASSLTDGIYERYF.

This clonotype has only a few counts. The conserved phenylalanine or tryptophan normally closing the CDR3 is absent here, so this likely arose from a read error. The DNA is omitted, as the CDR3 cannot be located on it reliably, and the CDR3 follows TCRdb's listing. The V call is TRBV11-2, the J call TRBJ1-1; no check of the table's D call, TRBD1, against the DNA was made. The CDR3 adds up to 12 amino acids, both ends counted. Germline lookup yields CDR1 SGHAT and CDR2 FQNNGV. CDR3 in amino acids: CASSPPGWGAFI.

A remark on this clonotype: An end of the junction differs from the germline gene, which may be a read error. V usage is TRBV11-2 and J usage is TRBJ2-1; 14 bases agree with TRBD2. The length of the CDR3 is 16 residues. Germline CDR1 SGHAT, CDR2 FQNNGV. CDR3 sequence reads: CVSSYSSTSGRVGRFF. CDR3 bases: TGTGTCAGCAGCTACTCTTCGACTAGCGGGAGGGTAGGCAGGTTCTTC.

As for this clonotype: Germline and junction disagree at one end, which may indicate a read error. The CDR3: CVSSREGSSYEQYF. For the CDR3, the DNA is TGTGTCAGCAGTCGGGAGGGCTCCTCCTACGAGCAGTACTTC. This chain uses TRBV6-2 or TRBV6-3 with TRBJ2-7; TRBD2 matches at 8 bases. The CDR3 runs to 14 residues. Germline V gene data show CDR1 as MNHEY and CDR2 as SVGEGT.